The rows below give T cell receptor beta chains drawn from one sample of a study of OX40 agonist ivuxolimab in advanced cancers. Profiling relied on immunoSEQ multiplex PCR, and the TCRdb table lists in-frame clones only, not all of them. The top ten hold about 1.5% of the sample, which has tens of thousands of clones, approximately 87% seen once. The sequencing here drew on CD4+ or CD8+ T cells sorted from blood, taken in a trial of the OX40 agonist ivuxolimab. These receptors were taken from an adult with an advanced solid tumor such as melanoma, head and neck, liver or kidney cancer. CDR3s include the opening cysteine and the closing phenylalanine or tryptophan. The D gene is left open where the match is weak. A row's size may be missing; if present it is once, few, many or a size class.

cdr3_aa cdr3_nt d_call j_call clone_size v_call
CASSEALRQVNGDQYF TGTGCCAGCAGTGAAGCGCTTCGTCAGGTCAATGGTGACCAGTACTTC - TRBJ2-5 - TRBV6-1
CASSPLPGTRGETQYF TGTGCCAGCTCACCCCTACCAGGGACCCGAGGGGAGACCCAGTACTTC - TRBJ2-5 - TRBV18
CASRLRHRSSYEQYF TGTGCCAGCAGGTTGCGACACCGAAGCTCCTACGAGCAGTACTTC - TRBJ2-7 once TRBV27
CASSKEWCGTVDEQFF TGTGCCAGCAGCAAAGAGTGGTGCGGGACGGTGGATGAGCAGTTCTTC - TRBJ2-1 - TRBV21-1
CASSPKGSVWNEQFF TGTGCCAGCAGCCCAAAAGGGTCTGTTTGGAATGAGCAGTTCTTC - TRBJ2-1 - TRBV7-9
CASSLEEYEQYF TGTGCCAGCAGCTTAGAGGAGTACGAGCAGTACTTC - TRBJ2-7 - TRBV7-8
CASSPEENQPQHF TGTGCCAGCTCACCAGAGGAAAATCAGCCCCAGCATTTT - TRBJ1-5 - TRBV18
CASSQSVSGNTIYF TGCGCCAGCAGTCAATCTGTGTCTGGAAACACCATATATTTT - TRBJ1-3 - TRBV23-1
CASSASTGANVLTF TGTGCCAGCAGCGCAAGCACCGGGGCCAACGTCCTGACTTTC - TRBJ2-6 - TRBV6-6
CASKALGAGDTQYF TGTGCCAGCAAGGCTCTGGGGGCGGGGGATACGCAGTATTTT - TRBJ2-3 - TRBV6-1
CASSLWSQGVTDTQYF TGTGCCAGCAGCTTATGGTCCCAAGGGGTCACAGATACGCAGTATTTT - TRBJ2-3 - TRBV7-6
CASAGTGGSDTQYF TGTGCCAGTGCCGGGACAGGGGGCTCAGATACGCAGTATTTT TRBD1 TRBJ2-3 few TRBV19
CAWETAMEQYF TGTGCCTGGGAGACCGCTATGGAGCAGTACTTC - TRBJ2-7 - TRBV30